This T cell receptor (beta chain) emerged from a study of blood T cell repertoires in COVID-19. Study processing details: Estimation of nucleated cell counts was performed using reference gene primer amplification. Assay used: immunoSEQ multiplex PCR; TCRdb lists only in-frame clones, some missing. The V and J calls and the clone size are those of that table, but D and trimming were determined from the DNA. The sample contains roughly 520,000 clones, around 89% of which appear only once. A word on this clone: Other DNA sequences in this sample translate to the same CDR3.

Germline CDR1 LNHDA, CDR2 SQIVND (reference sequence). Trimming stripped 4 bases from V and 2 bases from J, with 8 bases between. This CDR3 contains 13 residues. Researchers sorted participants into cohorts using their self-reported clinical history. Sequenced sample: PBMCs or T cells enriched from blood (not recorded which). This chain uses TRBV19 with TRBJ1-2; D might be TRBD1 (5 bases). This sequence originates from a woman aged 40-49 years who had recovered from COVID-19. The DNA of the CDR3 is TGTGCCAGTAGTAGGGGACTAAACTATGGCTACACCTTC. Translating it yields CASSRGLNYGYTF.